This TCR beta chain came from a study of T cell repertoires in aging, cancer and after chemotherapy. The study's findings and limits: Median generation probability rose over the chemotherapy interval in each cancer cohort, suggesting rebound thymic output.

Amplification of TCR beta used genomic DNA extracted from peripheral blood. A mixed TRB-A/B primer pool amplified rearranged TRB by multiplex touch-down PCR. TCRdb passed the multiplex PCR reads through MiXCR, listing each CDR3 protein once. The sample records about 12,000 distinct CDR3 sequences, 21% being singletons. Comments on this clonotype: Antigen specificity is unknown.

Specimen: blood. The receptor was derived from a human donor in good health.

DNA for the CDR3: TGTGCCAGTAGTGTACGAGCGGGGGGGCACCATGAGCAGTTCTTC. Amino acid sequence: CASSVRAGGHHEQFF. The chain couples TRBV19 to TRBJ2-1; TRBD2 aligns across 10 bases. The J segment lost 8 bases and the V segment lost 5 bases, leaving 9 bases of the junction unmatched. Germline V gene lookup returns CDR1 LNHDA and CDR2 SQIVND (reference sequence). The CDR3 totals 15 residues.